Detailed here is one T cell receptor beta chain. Its antigen remains unknown. Preparation of the TCRbeta library involved a method that used unique molecular identifiers. TCRdb re-derived calls from the PCR reads in MiXCR, one entry per CDR3 protein. The sample includes around 440,000 distinct CDR3 sequences, about 17% of them seen just once. These data originate in a study of T-cell reconstitution after alpha-beta-depleted transplantation in children. The study's findings and limits: Among T cells one year after transplant, newly produced cells accounted for most counts and diversity. TCRbeta diversity was high at day 60 in some patients (a result of surviving recipient T cells and thymic progenitors). Reports say that about two months after transplant, the alpha-beta T cells came out of several hundred graft clones that had expanded.

Deletions cut 7 bases from V and 2 bases from J, with 11 bases between. Germline values: CDR1 MNHNY, CDR2 SVGAGI (reference sequence). The CDR3 runs to 13 residues. This receptor was obtained from a boy in the first two years of life who had a stem cell transplant for Wiskott-Aldrich syndrome, so the T cells may come from the graft donor. This chain uses TRBV6-6 with TRBJ1-2, with D possibly being TRBD1 (5 bases). The sequences come from PBMCs, mostly from graft donor cells, collected 360 days after TCRalphabeta/CD19-depleted stem cell transplant. The CDR3 sequence is CASNFRENYGYTF. CDR3 coding DNA: TGTGCCAGCAATTTCAGGGAGAACTATGGCTACACCTTC.